These T cell receptor beta chains were read from a single sample in a study of memory CD4+ T cells and cytomegalovirus serostatus. Produced via immunoSEQ multiplex PCR; TCRdb's table is partial and in-frame only. The sample includes around 25,000 clones, roughly three quarters of them seen just once. Sequenced sample: memory CD4+ T cells from blood. Receptors originate from an adult in good health and CMV-seronegative. Each CDR3 is given with its conserved first and last residue. D genes are given only for firm matches. Where a row states a size, it is once, few, many or the class of an expanded clone; other rows omit it.

V	size	length	D	J	DNA	CDR3
TRBV6-5	NA	14	NA	TRBJ2-1	TGTGCCAGCAGTTACTCCCCCTACTACAATGAGCAGTTCTTC	CASSYSPYYNEQFF
TRBV11-2	NA	14	NA	TRBJ1-5	TGTGCCAGCAGCTCTACAGGGCAGGATCAGCCCCAGCATTTT	CASSSTGQDQPQHF
TRBV11-2	NA	17	TRBD2	TRBJ2-1	TGTGCCAGCAGCGTACTAGCGGGAACTCGCCTATACAATGAGCAGTTCTTC	CASSVLAGTRLYNEQFF
TRBV7-8	few	11	NA	TRBJ1-1	TGTGCCAGCCAAGGGTCCAAGGAAGCTTTCTTT	CASQGSKEAFF
TRBV27	NA	15	TRBD1	TRBJ2-7	TGTGCCAGCAGTTCCCTCAGACAGGGAAATTACGAGCAGTACTTC	CASSSLRQGNYEQYF
TRBV6-1	few	15	TRBD2	TRBJ2-3	TGTGCCACCCAGCGGGAGGCCACTAGCACAGATACGCAGTATTTT	CATQREATSTDTQYF
TRBV19	few	16	TRBD1	TRBJ1-2	TGTGCCAGTAGCCGACAGCCACAGGGGGCATGGTATGGCTACACCTTC	CASSRQPQGAWYGYTF
TRBV6-6	NA	15	TRBD2	TRBJ2-1	TGTGCCAGCAGGGAACTAGCGGCCTCCTACAATGAGCAGTTCTTC	CASRELAASYNEQFF
TRBV11-2	NA	14	NA	TRBJ2-5	TGTGCCAGCAGCTTCCTGACAGGCCAAGAGACCCAGTACTTC	CASSFLTGQETQYF
TRBV25-1	NA	14	NA	TRBJ2-5	TGTGCCAGCAGTGACCAGGGTTCGGTGGAGACCCAGTACTTC	CASSDQGSVETQYF
TRBV19	NA	11	NA	TRBJ1-2	TGTGCCAGTAGACAGGTTTATGGCTACACCTTC	CASRQVYGYTF
TRBV10-2	NA	14	NA	TRBJ1-6	TGCGCCAGCACCTCAGAGGGACGGCACTCACCCCTCCACTTT	CASTSEGRHSPLHF
TRBV4-1	few	18	NA	TRBJ1-5	TGCGCCAGCAGCCAAGCAAACCTCGGGTTCGCCGGGGATCAGCCCCAGCATTTT	CASSQANLGFAGDQPQHF
TRBV27	few	14	NA	TRBJ2-3	TGTGCCACCTCAACTAGGTTGTTGCCAGATACGCAGTATTTT	CATSTRLLPDTQYF
TRBV10-1	NA	16	TRBD2	TRBJ2-3	TGCGCCAGCAGTGAGTCGGCGGGAGGACTCACAGATACGCAGTATTTT	CASSESAGGLTDTQYF
TRBV27	NA	13	NA	TRBJ2-3	TGTGCCAGCAGTTTTCAGGGGACAGATACGCAGTATTTT	CASSFQGTDTQYF
TRBV7-3	once	16	TRBD1	TRBJ2-1	TGTGCCAGCAGCTTAGGACTCCAGGGGGTAAACAATGAGCAGTTCTTC	CASSLGLQGVNNEQFF
TRBV10-3	NA	16	TRBD2	TRBJ2-1	TGTGCCATCAGTCCGGGACTAGCGGGAGGGGTCAATGAGCAGTTCTTC	CAISPGLAGGVNEQFF
TRBV29-1	NA	14	TRBD1	TRBJ1-2	TGCAGCGTCGGCCGAAGAGAGGGGGCCTATGGCTACACCTTC	CSVGRREGAYGYTF
TRBV6-5	once	15	TRBD1	TRBJ2-5	TGTGCCAGTAAGAGTACAGGGGGCTCATTAGAGACCCAGTACTTC	CASKSTGGSLETQYF
TRBV10-3	NA	11	NA	TRBJ2-7	TGTGCCATCAGTGAGTCAAACGAGCAGTACTTC	CAISESNEQYF
TRBV7-9	NA	14	TRBD1	TRBJ2-7	TGTGCCAGCAGCAAATCGGGACAGAGCTACGAGCAGTACTTC	CASSKSGQSYEQYF
TRBV6-5	NA	15	TRBD2	TRBJ2-5	TGTGCCAGCAGATTAGCGGGAGGGCCGGGGGAGACCCAGTACTTC	CASRLAGGPGETQYF
TRBV6-1	NA	13	TRBD2	TRBJ2-1	TGTGCCTTAGCGGGGGGCTCCTACAATGAGCAGTTCTTC	CALAGGSYNEQFF
TRBV18	NA	13	TRBD1	TRBJ1-2	TGTGCCAGCCCCCCAGGGGGAAGGGATGGCTACACCTTC	CASPPGGRDGYTF
TRBV18	NA	16	TRBD1	TRBJ1-2	TGTGCCAGCTCACTCCGCCCACAGGGGCCCTTCTATGGCTACACCTTC	CASSLRPQGPFYGYTF
TRBV27	NA	13	NA	TRBJ1-2	TGTGCCAGCAGTTTAAAACCGTTCTATGGCTACACCTTC	CASSLKPFYGYTF
TRBV5-1	NA	12	NA	TRBJ2-1	TGCGCCAGCAGCTTGAAAGGCAATGAGCAGTTCTTC	CASSLKGNEQFF
TRBV7-2	NA	11	NA	TRBJ2-1	TGTGCCAGCAGCCCCCAGAGGGAGCAGTTCTTC	CASSPQREQFF
TRBV7-2	NA	16	NA	TRBJ1-3	TGTGCCAGCAGCTTCGGCGGCGTAGTCTCTGGAAACACCATATATTTT	CASSFGGVVSGNTIYF
TRBV29-1	NA	14	NA	TRBJ2-7	TGCAGCGTTGAAGATCGGGCGACCACCTACGAGCAGTACTTC	CSVEDRATTYEQYF
TRBV10-2	NA	12	NA	TRBJ2-7	TGCGCCAGCAGTGAGTTCCGACAGGAGCAGTACTTC	CASSEFRQEQYF
TRBV28	NA	17	TRBD2	TRBJ2-7	TGTGCCAGCAGTTTAGGGACTAGCGGGAGTAACTATTACCCGCAGTACTTC	CASSLGTSGSNYYPQYF
TRBV5-1	NA	15	NA	TRBJ1-2	TGCGCCAGCAGCTTGGAAGGGACTATAAACTATGGCTACACCTTC	CASSLEGTINYGYTF
TRBV14	NA	15	NA	TRBJ2-1	TGTGCCAGCAGCCATACAGGGCGGGGAGGAGATGAGCAGTTCTTC	CASSHTGRGGDEQFF
TRBV28	NA	12	NA	TRBJ2-7	TGTGCCAGCAAAACTGGGATGCACGAGCAGTACTTC	CASKTGMHEQYF
TRBV19	NA	13	TRBD1	TRBJ1-5	TGTGCCAGCGACAGGGGGAGATATCAGCCCCAGCATTTT	CASDRGRYQPQHF
TRBV7-9	NA	17	TRBD2	TRBJ2-7	TGTGCCAGCAGCTTAACCTTAGCGGGAGGGTACGGGGCCGAGCAGTACTTC	CASSLTLAGGYGAEQYF
TRBV30	NA	14	TRBD1	TRBJ1-1	TGTGCCTGGAGCGGGACAGGGAGGGGGACTGAAGCTTTCTTT	CAWSGTGRGTEAFF
TRBV7-9	few	12	NA	TRBJ1-1	TGTGCCAGCAGCTCTCTTGAGGAGGTGGCTTTCTTT	CASSSLEEVAFF
TRBV14	NA	13	NA	TRBJ1-2	TGTGCCAGCAGCCAAGATCTTGTCTATGGCTACACCTTC	CASSQDLVYGYTF